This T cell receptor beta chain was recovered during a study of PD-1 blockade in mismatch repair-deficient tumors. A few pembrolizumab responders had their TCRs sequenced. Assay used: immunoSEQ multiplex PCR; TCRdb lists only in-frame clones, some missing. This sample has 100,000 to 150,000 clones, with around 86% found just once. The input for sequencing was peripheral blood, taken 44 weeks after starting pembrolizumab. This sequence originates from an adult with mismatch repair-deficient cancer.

Here the CDR3 DNA reads TGCGCCAGCAGCCAAGAAGTAGCGCTTAGCTATGGCTACACCTTC. Translated, it gives CASSQEVALSYGYTF. The chain carries TRBV4-1 and TRBJ1-2; D gene uncertain. The CDR3 extends over 15 amino acids. Trimming removed 0 bases from V and 4 bases from J, with 12 bases in between. Germline loops: CDR1 MGHRA, CDR2 YSYEKL.